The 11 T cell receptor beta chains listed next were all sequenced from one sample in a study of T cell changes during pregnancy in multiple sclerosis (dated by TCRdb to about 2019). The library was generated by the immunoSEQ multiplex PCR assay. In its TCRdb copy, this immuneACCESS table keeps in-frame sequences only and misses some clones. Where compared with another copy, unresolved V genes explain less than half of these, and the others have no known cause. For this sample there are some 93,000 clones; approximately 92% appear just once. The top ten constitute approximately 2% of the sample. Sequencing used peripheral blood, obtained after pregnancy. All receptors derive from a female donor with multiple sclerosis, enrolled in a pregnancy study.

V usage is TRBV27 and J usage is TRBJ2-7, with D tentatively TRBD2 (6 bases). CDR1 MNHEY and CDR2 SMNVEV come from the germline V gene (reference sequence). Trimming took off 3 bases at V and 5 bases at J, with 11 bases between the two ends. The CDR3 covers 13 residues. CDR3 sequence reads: CASSFGGNNEQYF. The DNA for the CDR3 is TGTGCCAGCAGTTTCGGGGGTAATAACGAGCAGTACTTC.

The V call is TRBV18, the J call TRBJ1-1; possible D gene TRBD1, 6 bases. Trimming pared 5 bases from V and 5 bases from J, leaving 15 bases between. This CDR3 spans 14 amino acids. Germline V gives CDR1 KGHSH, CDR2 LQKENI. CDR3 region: CASSASGVPTEAFF. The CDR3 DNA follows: TGTGCCAGCTCAGCTTCAGGGGTCCCGACTGAAGCTTTCTTT.

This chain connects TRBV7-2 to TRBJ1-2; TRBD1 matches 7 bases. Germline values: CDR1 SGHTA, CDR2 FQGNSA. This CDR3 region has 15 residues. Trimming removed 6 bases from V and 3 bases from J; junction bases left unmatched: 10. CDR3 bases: TGTGCCAGCAGGCTAAGGTTAGGACAGGACTATGGCTACACCTTC. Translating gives CASRLRLGQDYGYTF.

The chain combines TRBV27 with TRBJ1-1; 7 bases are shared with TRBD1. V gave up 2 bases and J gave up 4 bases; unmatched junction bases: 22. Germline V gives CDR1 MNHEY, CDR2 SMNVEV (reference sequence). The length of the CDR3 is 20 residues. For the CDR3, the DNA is TGTGCCAGCAGTTTAACCCCATTCCTCGACAGGGCGGACAGAGGCACTGAAGCTTTCTTT. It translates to CASSLTPFLDRADRGTEAFF.

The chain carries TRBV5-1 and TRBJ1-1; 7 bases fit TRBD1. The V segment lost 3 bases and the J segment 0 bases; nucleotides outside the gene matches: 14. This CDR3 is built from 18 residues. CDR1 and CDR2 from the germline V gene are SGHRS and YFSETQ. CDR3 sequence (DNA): TGCGCCAGCAGCTGGGGGGTGAGCAGGGGGAAAATGAACACTGAAGCTTTCTTT. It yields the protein CASSWGVSRGKMNTEAFF.

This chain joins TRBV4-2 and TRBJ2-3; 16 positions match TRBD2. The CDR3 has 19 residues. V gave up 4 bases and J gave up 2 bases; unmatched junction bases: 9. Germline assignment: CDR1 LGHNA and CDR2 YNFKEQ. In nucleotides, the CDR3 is TGTGCCAGCAGCCTCGGGACTAGCGGGGGGGAGGCCCACACAGATACGCAGTATTTT. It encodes CASSLGTSGGEAHTDTQYF.

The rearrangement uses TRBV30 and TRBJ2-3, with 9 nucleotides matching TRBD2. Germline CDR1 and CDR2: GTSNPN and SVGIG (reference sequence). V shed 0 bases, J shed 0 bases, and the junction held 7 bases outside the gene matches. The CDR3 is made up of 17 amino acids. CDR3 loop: CAWSVGRLAESTDTQYF. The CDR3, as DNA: TGTGCCTGGAGTGTCGGCCGACTAGCGGAAAGCACAGATACGCAGTATTTT.

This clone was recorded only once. CDR3 region: CASSYSTGMSTDTQYF. CDR3 coding DNA: TGTGCCAGCAGTTACTCGACAGGCATGAGCACAGATACGCAGTATTTT. The chain joins TRBV6-7 to TRBJ2-3; a possible D gene is TRBD1 (6 bases). TRBV6-7 is labeled an ORF, and its function is uncertain. The CDR3 loop spans 16 amino acids. The V end lost 0 bases, the J end lost 0 bases, and 10 bases lay between the germline ends.

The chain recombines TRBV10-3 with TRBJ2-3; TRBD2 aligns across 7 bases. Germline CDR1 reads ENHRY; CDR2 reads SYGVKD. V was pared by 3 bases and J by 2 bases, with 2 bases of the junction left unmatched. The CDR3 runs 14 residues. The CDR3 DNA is TGTGCCATCAGTGATGGGACTACCACAGATACGCAGTATTTT. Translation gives CAISDGTTTDTQYF.

CDR3 loop: CASSYSQGLPTGYTF. The CDR3 DNA sequence: TGTGCCAGCAGTTACTCCCAGGGGCTCCCAACTGGCTACACCTTC. The chain couples TRBV6-5 to TRBJ1-2, with a tentative D call TRBD1 (6 bases). This CDR3 has 15 amino acids. Germline values: CDR1 MNHEY, CDR2 SVGAGI. Trimming shortened V by 0 bases and J by 7 bases, and 15 bases separated the two germline ends.

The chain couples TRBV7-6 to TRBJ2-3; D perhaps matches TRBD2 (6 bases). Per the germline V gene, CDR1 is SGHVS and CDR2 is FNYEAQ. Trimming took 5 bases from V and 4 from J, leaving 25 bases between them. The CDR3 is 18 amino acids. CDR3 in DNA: TGTGCCAGCAGCGACGGAAGGTTAGGGGCGGGGTTCGCAGATACGCAGTATTTT. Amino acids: CASSDGRLGAGFADTQYF.